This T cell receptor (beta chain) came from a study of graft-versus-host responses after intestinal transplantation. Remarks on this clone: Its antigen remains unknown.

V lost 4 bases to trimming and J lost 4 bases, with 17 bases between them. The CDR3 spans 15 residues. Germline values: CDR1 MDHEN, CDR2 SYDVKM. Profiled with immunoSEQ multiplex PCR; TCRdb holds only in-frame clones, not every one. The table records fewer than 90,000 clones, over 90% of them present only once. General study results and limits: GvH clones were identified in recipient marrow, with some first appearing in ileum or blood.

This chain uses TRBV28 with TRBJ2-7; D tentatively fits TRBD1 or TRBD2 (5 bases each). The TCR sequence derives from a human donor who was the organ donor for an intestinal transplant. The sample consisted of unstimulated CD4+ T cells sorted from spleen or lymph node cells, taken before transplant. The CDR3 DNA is TGTGCCAGCAGTTCACTCAAGACGGGGCTATACGAGCAGTACTTC. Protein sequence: CASSSLKTGLYEQYF.